One and the same sample provided the 14 T cell receptor beta chains below, sequenced in a study of blood T cells in healthy people across ages. A sample-barcoded 5' primer and a J-beta primer mix were used in a second PCR of roughly 7 to 12 cycles. In TCRdb, the 5' RACE reads were re-called with MiXCR into one record per CDR3 protein. The sample includes roughly 1.6 million distinct CDR3 sequences, 34% seen only once; the top ten take about 11%. Material: blood. All receptors derive from a woman aged 25 to 39 in good health.

V gene TRBV4-1 combines with J gene TRBJ1-5, with D perhaps TRBD1 (5 bases). The CDR3 loop spans 15 amino acids. CDR1 and CDR2 from the germline V gene are MGHRA and YSYEKL. V was cut by 0 bases and J by 3 bases, with 9 bases left in between. CDR3 nucleotide sequence: TGCGCCAGCAGCCAAGATAGGGGCCTCAATCAGCCCCAGCATTTT. Encoded protein: CASSQDRGLNQPQHF.

The table lists this clonotype with a few counts. The V call is TRBV5-1, the J call TRBJ2-5; 7 nucleotides match TRBD1. The germline V gene has CDR1 SGHRS and CDR2 YFSETQ. This CDR3 is built from 15 residues. The J segment lost 2 bases and the V segment lost 0 bases, leaving 4 bases of the junction unmatched. The CDR3 is CASSLGSGQQETQYF. DNA of the CDR3: TGCGCCAGCAGCTTGGGTTCGGGACAGCAAGAGACCCAGTACTTC.

The chain has TRBV28 and TRBJ2-5; D perhaps matches TRBD2 (6 bases). This CDR3 region has 15 residues. CDR1 is MDHEN and CDR2 is SYDVKM in the germline V gene. With 7 bases removed from V and 5 bases from J, the gap between germline ends came to 20 bases. The DNA for the CDR3 is TGTGCCAGCACCCCTCTGGGGGGTCGATACGAGACCCAGTACTTC. It encodes CASTPLGGRYETQYF.

This clonotype was picked up many times. This chain uses TRBV20-1 with TRBJ2-7, with 9 bases that match TRBD1. CDR3 length equals 13 residues. The germline gives CDR1 DFQATT, CDR2 SNEGSKA (reference sequence). CDR3 coding DNA: TGCAGCGCCAGGACAGGGGACTCCTACGAGCAGTACTTC. Protein product: CSARTGDSYEQYF.

The rearrangement joins TRBV6-5 to TRBJ2-7; TRBD2 might be the D (5 bases). Trimming stripped 6 bases from V and 2 bases from J, with 11 bases between. CDR3 length equals 13 residues. Germline CDR1 MNHEY, CDR2 SVGAGI. CDR3 nucleotides: TGTGCCAGCAGGAGCGGTTCTCCCTACGAGCAGTACTTC. Translated: CASRSGSPYEQYF.

This clonotype turned up a few times. The V and J genes are TRBV15 and TRBJ2-5; TRBD2 matches 10 bases. V trimming: 0 bases; J trimming: 5 bases; junction bases outside the gene matches: 15. Germline V gives CDR1 LNHNV, CDR2 YYDKDF (reference sequence). The CDR3 consists of 19 residues. The CDR3 is CATSRDTLGTSGGGETQYF. The CDR3, as DNA: TGTGCCACCAGCAGAGATACCCTCGGCACCAGCGGGGGGGGCGAGACCCAGTACTTC.

This CDR3 is CSARGGKDNQPQHF. CDR3 DNA sequence: TGCAGTGCCAGGGGGGGAAAAGACAATCAGCCCCAGCATTTT. This chain joins TRBV20-1 and TRBJ1-5; 7 positions agree with TRBD1. The CDR3 is made up of 14 amino acids. CDR1 is DFQATT, CDR2 SNEGSKA, per germline (reference sequence). V lost 6 bases, J lost 3 bases, and 8 bases stayed unmatched.

There are a few counts of this clonotype. The chain uses TRBV28 and TRBJ1-2; D ambiguous. The CDR3 covers 11 residues. Germline lookup yields CDR1 MDHEN and CDR2 SYDVKM. Trimming cost V 6 bases and J 6 bases, with 8 bases left between them. For the CDR3, the DNA is TGTGCCAGCAGACCACTGGATGGCTACACCTTC. Translation: CASRPLDGYTF.

J is TRBJ2-1 and V is TRBV6-6; D not resolved. Trimming left V 4 bases short and J 6 bases short, with 10 bases between. The CDR3 is 13 amino acids. CDR1 and CDR2 from the germline V gene are MNHNY and SVGAGI (reference sequence). CDR3 bases: TGTGCCAGCAGTTCTCGGCAGGCCAATGAGCAGTTCTTC. This gives the protein CASSSRQANEQFF.

This chain links TRBV6-5 with TRBJ2-5; D perhaps matches TRBD1 (5 bases). This CDR3 comprises 14 residues. Germline V gene sequence: CDR1 MNHEY, CDR2 SVGAGI. Trimming cost V 6 bases and J 4 bases, with 15 bases left between them. The CDR3 nucleotides are TGTGCCAGCAGCTCCCCTTTCAGGGCAGAGACCCAGTACTTC. It is translated as CASSSPFRAETQYF.

This clonotype was recorded a few times. The gene calls are TRBV11-2 and TRBJ2-1, with D hard to call. Looked up from germline, CDR1 is SGHAT and CDR2 is FQNNGV. The V gene lost 5 bases and the J gene lost 4 bases, with 9 bases spanning the gap. This CDR3 has 13 residues. In nucleotides, the CDR3 is TGTGCCAGCAGCGAAGGGCCTTACAATGAGCAGTTCTTC. This gives the protein CASSEGPYNEQFF. Based on the CDR3 plus reference TRBV11-2 and TRBJ2-1, the full variable domain is EAGVAQSPRYKIIEKRQSVAFWCNPISGHATLYWYQQILGQGPKLLIQFQNNGVVDDSQLPKDRFSAERLKGVDSTLKIQPAKLEDSAVYLCASSEGPYNEQFFGPGTRLTVL.

The chain recombines TRBV6-1 with TRBJ2-5; no clear D. The assigned J gene may be wrong: the sequence end matches TRBJ2-7 better. The CDR3 is 12 residues long. Per the germline V gene, CDR1 is MNHNS and CDR2 is SASEGT. The CDR3 DNA sequence: TGTGCCAGCATTAGGACCCCGGGCGAGCAGTACTTC. This codes for CASIRTPGEQYF.

This clonotype was counted many times. The chain uses TRBV20-1 and TRBJ2-5, with D possibly TRBD1 on 6 matching bases. CDR3 length: 15 residues. CDR1 and CDR2 (germline): DFQATT, SNEGSKA (reference sequence). Trimming stripped 5 bases from V and 2 bases from J, with 18 bases between. CDR3 region: CSAHRRGTQQETQYF. CDR3 coding DNA: TGCAGTGCTCACCGAAGAGGGACACAACAAGAGACCCAGTACTTC.

This clonotype was counted at least ten times. The chain carries TRBV18 and TRBJ2-5; 9 bases agree with TRBD1. The ends lost 6 bases at V and 1 base at J; junction bases unmatched: 6. This CDR3 is 15 amino acids long. Germline V gene sequence: CDR1 KGHSH, CDR2 LQKENI. The CDR3 DNA reads TGTGCCAGCTCCCCGGGACAGGGTCTCCAAGAGACCCAGTACTTC. As protein: CASSPGQGLQETQYF.